This T cell receptor beta chain is from a study of CD8 T cells in Susac syndrome. The CDR3 extends over 12 amino acids. Between the trimmed V and J ends, which lost 5 bases and 4 bases, there was a span of 6 bases. Germline V gives CDR1 MGHDK, CDR2 SYGVNS. RNA totalling roughly 0.45 to 1 ug underwent reverse transcription with random hexamers. One entry per CDR3 protein results from TCRdb running MiXCR on the immunoSEQ multiplex PCR reads. Of some 120,000 distinct CDR3 sequences in the sample, around 94% were seen once. V and J are TRBV25-1 and TRBJ2-1; D gene ambiguous. This receptor was taken from a human donor with multiple sclerosis. The sequencing sample was made of CD4+ T cells from PBMCs. DNA for the CDR3: TGTGCCAGCAGTTACGTATACAATGAGCAGTTCTTC. Translation gives CASSYVYNEQFF.